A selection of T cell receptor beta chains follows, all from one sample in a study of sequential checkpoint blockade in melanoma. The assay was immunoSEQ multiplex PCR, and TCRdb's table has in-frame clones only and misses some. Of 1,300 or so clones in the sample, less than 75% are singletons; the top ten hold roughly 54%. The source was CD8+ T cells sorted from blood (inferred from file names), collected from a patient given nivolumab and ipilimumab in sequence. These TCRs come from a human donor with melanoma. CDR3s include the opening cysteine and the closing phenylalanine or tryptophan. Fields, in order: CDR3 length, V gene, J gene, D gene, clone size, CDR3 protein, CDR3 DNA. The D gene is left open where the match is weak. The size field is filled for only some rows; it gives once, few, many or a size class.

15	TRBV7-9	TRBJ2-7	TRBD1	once	CASSPPGQGYYEQYF	TGTGCCAGCAGCCCCCCCGGACAGGGGTACTACGAGCAGTACTTC
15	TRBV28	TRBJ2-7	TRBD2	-	CASIPTGLAAYEQYF	TGTGCCAGCATCCCTACCGGACTAGCGGCCTACGAGCAGTACTTC
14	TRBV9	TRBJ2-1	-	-	CASSVNGDYNEQFF	TGTGCCAGCAGCGTAAACGGAGATTACAATGAGCAGTTCTTC
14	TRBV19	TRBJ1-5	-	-	CASSIGAGNQPQHF	TGTGCCAGTAGTATTGGCGCAGGGAATCAGCCCCAGCATTTT
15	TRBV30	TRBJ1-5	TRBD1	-	CAWSVGGLANQPQHF	TGTGCCTGGAGTGTAGGGGGCCTGGCCAATCAGCCCCAGCATTTT
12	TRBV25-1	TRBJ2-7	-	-	CATALGAHEQYF	TGTGCCACTGCGCTGGGGGCTCACGAGCAGTACTTC
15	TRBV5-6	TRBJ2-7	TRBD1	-	CASSQGQGSSYEQYF	TGTGCCAGCAGTCAGGGACAGGGTAGTTCCTACGAGCAGTACTTC
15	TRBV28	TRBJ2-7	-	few	CASSLLGGPLYEQYF	TGTGCCAGCAGTTTATTAGGAGGTCCCCTCTACGAGCAGTACTTC
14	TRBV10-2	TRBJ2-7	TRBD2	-	CASSAGLAGAEQYF	TGCGCCAGCAGTGCAGGACTAGCGGGAGCCGAGCAGTACTTC
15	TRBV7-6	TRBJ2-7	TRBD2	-	CASSFRLAGVDEQYF	TGTGCCAGCAGCTTCCGACTAGCGGGAGTCGACGAGCAGTACTTC
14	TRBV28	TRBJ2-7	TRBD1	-	CASEGGDLYYEQYF	TGTGCCAGTGAAGGGGGCGACCTTTATTACGAGCAGTACTTC
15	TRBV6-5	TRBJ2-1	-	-	CASSPGSSSYNEQFF	TGTGCCAGCAGCCCCGGGTCCAGCTCCTACAATGAGCAGTTCTTC
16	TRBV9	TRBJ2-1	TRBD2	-	CASSVGSGRAQNEQFF	TGTGCCAGCAGCGTAGGTAGCGGGAGGGCCCAAAATGAGCAGTTCTTC
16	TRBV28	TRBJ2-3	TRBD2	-	CASSEVTSGRTDTQYF	TGTGCCAGCAGTGAGGTCACCAGCGGGAGAACAGATACGCAGTATTTT
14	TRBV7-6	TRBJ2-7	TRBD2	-	CASSLAASGYEQYF	TGTGCCAGCAGCTTAGCGGCTAGCGGCTACGAGCAGTACTTC